A single sample gave rise to the 13 T cell receptor beta chains below, sequenced in a study of T-cell memory formation after mild COVID-19. TCRdb itself ran the 5' RACE reads through MiXCR, one entry per CDR3 protein. This repertoire shows 350,000 or so distinct CDR3 sequences, 20% to 25% found once; its top ten account for approximately 12%. Sequencing used PBMCs or a T cell subset sorted from them (not recorded which). The receptor set was obtained from an adult woman who had mild COVID-19 (a few samples of this study predate the infection). Cell type and time point are not known.

The table lists this clonotype with a few counts. The CDR3 is CASSSGYSDTQYF. Here the CDR3 DNA reads TGTGCCAGCAGTTCTGGCTACTCAGATACGCAGTATTTT. V usage is TRBV12-3 or TRBV12-4 and J usage is TRBJ2-3; no definite D call. There are 13 residues in the CDR3. V shed 4 bases and J shed 4 bases, with 9 bases lying between them.

This clonotype was detected only a few times. The chain combines TRBV12-3 or TRBV12-4 with TRBJ2-1; 7 bases line up with TRBD2. The CDR3 is made up of 12 amino acids. With V trimmed by 10 bases and J by 5 bases, 5 bases remained unmatched. CDR3 sequence (DNA): TGTGCCACCAGAGCGGGAAACAATGAGCAGTTCTTC. Its protein product is CATRAGNNEQFF.

This clonotype was seen repeatedly, ten times or more. V gene TRBV28 combines with J gene TRBJ2-7; 9 nucleotides match TRBD2. CDR3 size: 16 residues. The germline gives CDR1 MDHEN, CDR2 SYDVKM. Losses at the gene ends were 5 bases for V and 6 bases for J; bases not matched to a gene: 14. CDR3 nucleotide sequence: TGTGCCAGCAGTACATTTAGCGGGAGAACCCTGGCCGAGCAGTACTTC. It specifies CASSTFSGRTLAEQYF.

This chain links TRBV6-2 or TRBV6-3 with TRBJ2-2; 9 nucleotides align to TRBD1. Germline-derived CDR1 and CDR2 are MNHEY and SVGEGT. This CDR3 has 16 residues. Trimming took 5 bases from V and 0 from J; bases not matched to a gene: 4. The CDR3 nucleotides read TGTGCCAGCAGTACTCGGACAGGGGCGAACACCGGGGAGCTGTTTTTT. Translating gives CASSTRTGANTGELFF.

The V and J genes are TRBV12-3 or TRBV12-4 and TRBJ2-5, with 8 nucleotides matching TRBD2. This CDR3 is built from 14 residues. V dropped 6 bases and J dropped 5; count of bases not matched to a gene: 8. CDR3 amino acids: CASSHSGEGETQYF. The CDR3 nucleotides are TGTGCCAGCAGCCATAGCGGGGAGGGTGAGACCCAGTACTTC.

The chain combines TRBV5-1 with TRBJ2-7; possible D gene TRBD2, 7 bases. CDR1 and CDR2 (germline): SGHRS, YFSETQ. There are 17 residues in the CDR3. V was shortened by 0 bases and J by 0 bases, with 16 bases between the two germline ends. The DNA of the CDR3 is TGCGCCAGCAGCTTGGGGCAACGAGGGGGGGACTCCTACGAGCAGTACTTC. It is translated as CASSLGQRGGDSYEQYF. The variable domain in full, completed from reference TRBV5-1 and TRBJ2-7, reads KAGVTQTPRYLIKTRGQQVTLSCSPISGHRSVSWYQQTPGQGLQFLFEYFSETQRNKGNFPGRFSGRQFSNSRSEMNVSTLELGDSALYLCASSLGQRGGDSYEQYFGPGTRLTVT.

This clonotype was observed a handful of times. The chain combines TRBV9 with TRBJ1-2; perhaps TRBD1 as D (5 bases). This CDR3 spans 15 amino acids. Germline loops: CDR1 SGDLS, CDR2 YYNGEE. V was cut by 0 bases and J by 4 bases, with 13 bases left in between. CDR3 DNA: TGTGCCAGCAGCGTAGAAGAGGGGCTGGCCTATGGCTACACCTTC. Translating it yields CASSVEEGLAYGYTF.

V gene TRBV5-4 combines with J gene TRBJ2-3; 9 positions agree with TRBD2. With V trimmed by 1 base and J by 2 bases, 8 bases remained unmatched. Germline V gives CDR1 SGHNT, CDR2 YYREEE (reference sequence). This CDR3 has 17 residues. This chain's CDR3 is CASSLHPAGGPTDTQYF. As DNA, the CDR3 is TGTGCCAGCAGCTTGCATCCGGCGGGGGGGCCCACAGATACGCAGTATTTT.

The chain couples TRBV12-5 to TRBJ2-7; the D gene could be TRBD1 or TRBD2 (5 bases each). The CDR3 is 18 amino acids. V was shortened by 3 bases and J by 0 bases, with 21 bases between the two germline ends. Germline V gene sequence: CDR1 LGHNT, CDR2 FRNRAP. CDR3 sequence (DNA): TGTGCTAGTGGTTTTCCCCTCCCTGGGACCCCCCACTCCTACGAGCAGTACTTC. Amino acid sequence: CASGFPLPGTPHSYEQYF.

The rearrangement joins TRBV7-2 to TRBJ1-1; no reliable D call. The CDR3 loop spans 15 amino acids. V lost 1 base and J lost 7, with 16 bases in between. CDR1 SGHTA and CDR2 FQGNSA come from the germline V gene. The CDR3, as DNA: TGTGCCAGCAGCTTAGGTGGGGTTGTAGGGAATGAAGCTTTCTTT. Translating it yields CASSLGGVVGNEAFF.

This chain uses TRBV6-5 with TRBJ2-7; 7 bases line up with TRBD1. Germline assignment: CDR1 MNHEY and CDR2 SVGAGI. The ends lost 8 bases at V and 2 bases at J; junction bases unmatched: 6. The CDR3 runs to 13 residues. CDR3 protein: CASLETGTYEQYF. CDR3 in DNA: TGTGCCAGCCTCGAGACAGGGACCTACGAGCAGTACTTC.

The table lists this clonotype with a few counts. The CDR3 nucleotides read TGTGCCAGCAGCTCTCCGTTTGATTCGAGATTTTACGAGCAGTACTTC. Translated: CASSSPFDSRFYEQYF. V is TRBV7-6 and J is TRBJ2-7; D remains ambiguous. This CDR3 has 16 amino acids. Germline CDR1 is SGHVS and CDR2 is FNYEAQ. Trimming removed 4 bases from V and 4 bases from J, with 20 bases in between.

This clonotype was found a few times. The CDR3: CATSDPLLRSGYTF. The CDR3 coding sequence is TGTGCCACCAGTGATCCCCTCTTACGTTCCGGCTACACCTTC. The chain employs TRBV24-1 and TRBJ1-2; D uncertain. V was shortened by 3 bases and J by 8 bases, with 15 bases between the two germline ends. The CDR3 runs 14 residues. Germline CDR1 KGHDR, CDR2 SFDVKD.